This is a list of T cell receptor beta chains from one sample in a study of T cell repertoires in cytomegalovirus infection. One entry per CDR3 protein, called by TCRdb with MiXCR from the reads. The sample has tens of thousands of distinct CDR3 sequences; approximately 20% are singletons. These receptors are not linked to any known antigen. This specimen consisted of CD8+ T cells from cultured PBMCs, obtained from culture after CMV antigen stimulation. These receptors came from a human donor in good health (CMV status not recorded). Some clones in this sample may be carry-over from other donors' samples. The CDR3 runs from the conserved cysteine through the conserved F or W. D genes are given only for firm matches. Where a row states a size, it is once, few, many or the class of an expanded clone; other rows omit it.

j_call: TRBJ2-1; d_call: .; v_call: TRBV7-8; clone_size: .; cdr3_aa: CASSPFSGKYNEQFF; cdr3_nt: TGTGCCAGCAGCCCATTTAGCGGCAAATACAATGAGCAGTTCTTC
j_call: TRBJ1-5; d_call: TRBD1; v_call: TRBV28; clone_size: .; cdr3_aa: CASSTYIRQGRQPQHF; cdr3_nt: TGTGCCAGCAGTACCTACATTCGACAGGGGAGGCAGCCCCAGCATTTT
j_call: TRBJ1-5; d_call: .; v_call: TRBV6-1; clone_size: .; cdr3_aa: CASSSQGFSNQPQHF; cdr3_nt: TGTGCCAGCAGTAGCCAAGGATTTAGCAATCAGCCCCAGCATTTT
j_call: TRBJ1-1; d_call: .; v_call: TRBV24-1; clone_size: many; cdr3_aa: CATSDAAGSEAFF; cdr3_nt: TGTGCCACCAGTGATGCGGCAGGGTCTGAAGCTTTCTTT
j_call: TRBJ1-2; d_call: TRBD1; v_call: TRBV12-3/TRBV12-4; clone_size: .; cdr3_aa: CASRTGQTSGYTF; cdr3_nt: TGTGCCAGCAGAACGGGACAGACAAGCGGCTACACCTTC
j_call: TRBJ1-5; d_call: TRBD1; v_call: TRBV24-1; clone_size: .; cdr3_aa: CATAGQGARQPQHF; cdr3_nt: TGTGCCACAGCTGGACAGGGGGCCCGTCAGCCCCAGCATTTT
j_call: TRBJ2-3; d_call: TRBD1; v_call: TRBV7-9; clone_size: few; cdr3_aa: CASEGATVSTDTQYF; cdr3_nt: TGTGCCAGCGAGGGGGCCACCGTGAGCACAGATACGCAGTATTTT
j_call: TRBJ2-1; d_call: .; v_call: TRBV7-2; clone_size: few; cdr3_aa: CASSLLGGGQNEQFF; cdr3_nt: TGTGCCAGCAGCTTACTAGGAGGGGGGCAGAATGAGCAGTTCTTC
j_call: TRBJ2-7; d_call: .; v_call: TRBV19; clone_size: few; cdr3_aa: CASEGGGSYEQYF; cdr3_nt: TGTGCCTCCGAGGGGGGGGGCTCCTACGAGCAGTACTTC
j_call: TRBJ1-1; d_call: TRBD1; v_call: TRBV2; clone_size: few; cdr3_aa: CASSVGQLEAFF; cdr3_nt: TGTGCCAGCAGTGTGGGACAGCTTGAAGCTTTCTTT
j_call: TRBJ1-1; d_call: TRBD1; v_call: TRBV7-2; clone_size: few; cdr3_aa: CASSRQGDEAFF; cdr3_nt: TGTGCCAGCAGCAGACAGGGGGATGAAGCTTTCTTT
j_call: TRBJ2-1; d_call: .; v_call: TRBV7-6; clone_size: .; cdr3_aa: CASSPMTAEQFF; cdr3_nt: TGTGCCAGCAGCCCCATGACGGCTGAGCAGTTCTTC
j_call: TRBJ1-5; d_call: .; v_call: TRBV28; clone_size: .; cdr3_aa: CASGPWQPQHF; cdr3_nt: TGTGCCAGCGGTCCCTGGCAGCCCCAGCATTTT
j_call: TRBJ2-7; d_call: .; v_call: TRBV7-8; clone_size: .; cdr3_aa: CASSLRRNGDEQYF; cdr3_nt: TGTGCCAGCAGCTTACGAAGGAACGGGGACGAGCAGTACTTC
j_call: TRBJ1-5; d_call: TRBD1; v_call: TRBV4-1; clone_size: few; cdr3_aa: CASSHRDRVGQPQHF; cdr3_nt: TGCGCCAGCAGCCACCGGGACAGGGTCGGGCAGCCCCAGCATTTT
j_call: TRBJ2-1; d_call: TRBD2; v_call: TRBV5-5; clone_size: .; cdr3_aa: CASSWTSGGNEQFF; cdr3_nt: TGTGCCAGCAGCTGGACTAGCGGGGGCAATGAGCAGTTCTTC
j_call: TRBJ2-3; d_call: TRBD2; v_call: TRBV20-1; clone_size: few; cdr3_aa: CSARDGSGGQSTDTQYF; cdr3_nt: TGCAGTGCTAGAGATGGCAGCGGGGGGCAAAGCACAGATACGCAGTATTTT
j_call: TRBJ2-6; d_call: .; v_call: TRBV7-3; clone_size: .; cdr3_aa: CASSSMTVAGANVLTF; cdr3_nt: TGTGCCAGCAGCTCTATGACAGTCGCTGGGGCCAACGTCCTGACTTTC
j_call: TRBJ1-2; d_call: .; v_call: TRBV6-1; clone_size: .; cdr3_aa: CASSGRDFVWGYTF; cdr3_nt: TGTGCCAGCAGTGGCAGGGACTTCGTGTGGGGCTACACCTTC
j_call: TRBJ2-5; d_call: .; v_call: TRBV4-2; clone_size: few; cdr3_aa: CASSQGRGTGQETQYF; cdr3_nt: TGTGCTAGCAGCCAAGGCCGAGGGACGGGACAAGAGACCCAGTACTTC